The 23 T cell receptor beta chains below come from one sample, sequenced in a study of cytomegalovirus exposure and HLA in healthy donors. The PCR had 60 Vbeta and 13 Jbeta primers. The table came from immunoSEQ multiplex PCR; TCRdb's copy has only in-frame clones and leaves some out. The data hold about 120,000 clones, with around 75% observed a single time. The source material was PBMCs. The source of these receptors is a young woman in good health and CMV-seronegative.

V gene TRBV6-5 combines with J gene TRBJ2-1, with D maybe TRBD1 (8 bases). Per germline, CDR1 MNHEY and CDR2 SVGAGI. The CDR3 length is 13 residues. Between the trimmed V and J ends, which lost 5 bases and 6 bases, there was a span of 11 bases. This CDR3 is CASSHRGGNEQFF. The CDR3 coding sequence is TGTGCCAGCAGTCACAGGGGGGGCAATGAGCAGTTCTTC.

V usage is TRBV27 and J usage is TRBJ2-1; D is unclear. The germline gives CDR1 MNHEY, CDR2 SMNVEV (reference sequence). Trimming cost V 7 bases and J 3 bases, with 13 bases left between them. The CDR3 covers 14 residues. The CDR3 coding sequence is TGTGCCAGCATGGGTCCCCGGAGCTACAATGAGCAGTTCTTC. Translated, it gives CASMGPRSYNEQFF.

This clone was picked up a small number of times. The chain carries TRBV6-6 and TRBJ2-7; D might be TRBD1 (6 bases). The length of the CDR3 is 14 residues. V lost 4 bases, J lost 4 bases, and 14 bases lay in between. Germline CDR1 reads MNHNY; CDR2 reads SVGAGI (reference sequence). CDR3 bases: TGTGCCAGCAGTTCTACACAGGGCTTTTACGAGCAGTACTTC. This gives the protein CASSSTQGFYEQYF.

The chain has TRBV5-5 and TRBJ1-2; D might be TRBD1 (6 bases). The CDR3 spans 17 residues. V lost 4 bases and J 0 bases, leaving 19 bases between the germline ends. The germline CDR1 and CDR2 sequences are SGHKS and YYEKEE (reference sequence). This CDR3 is CASSPVSGQPSNYGYTF. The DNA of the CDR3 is TGTGCCAGCAGCCCAGTATCCGGACAGCCTTCTAACTATGGCTACACCTTC.

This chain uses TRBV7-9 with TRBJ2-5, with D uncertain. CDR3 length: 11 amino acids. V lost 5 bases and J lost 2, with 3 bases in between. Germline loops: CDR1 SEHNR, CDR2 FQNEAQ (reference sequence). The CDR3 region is CASSPQETQYF. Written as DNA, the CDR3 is TGTGCCAGCAGCCCACAAGAGACCCAGTACTTC.

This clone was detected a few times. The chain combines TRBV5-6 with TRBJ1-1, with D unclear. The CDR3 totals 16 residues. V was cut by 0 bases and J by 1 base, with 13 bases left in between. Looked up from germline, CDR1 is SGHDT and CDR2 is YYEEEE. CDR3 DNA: TGTGCCAGCAGCTTGGGAGGGAGACTACCGAACACTGAAGCTTTCTTT. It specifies CASSLGGRLPNTEAFF.

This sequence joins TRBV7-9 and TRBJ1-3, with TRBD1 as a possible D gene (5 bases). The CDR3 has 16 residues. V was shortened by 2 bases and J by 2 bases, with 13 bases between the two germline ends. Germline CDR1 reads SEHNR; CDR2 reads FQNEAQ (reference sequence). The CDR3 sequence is CASSLTSGRAGNTIYF. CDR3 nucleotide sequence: TGTGCCAGCAGCTTAACGTCAGGGAGGGCTGGAAACACCATATATTTT.

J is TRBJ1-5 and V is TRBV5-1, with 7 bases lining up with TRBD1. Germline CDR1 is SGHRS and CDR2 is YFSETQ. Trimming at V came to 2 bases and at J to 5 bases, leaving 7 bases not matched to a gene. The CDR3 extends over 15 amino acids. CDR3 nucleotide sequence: TGCGCCAGCAGCTTTGACGGGACAGCCTATCAGCCCCAGCATTTT. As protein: CASSFDGTAYQPQHF. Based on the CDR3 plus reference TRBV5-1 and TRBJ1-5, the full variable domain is KAGVTQTPRYLIKTRGQQVTLSCSPISGHRSVSWYQQTPGQGLQFLFEYFSETQRNKGNFPGRFSGRQFSNSRSEMNVSTLELGDSALYLCASSFDGTAYQPQHFGDGTRLSIL.

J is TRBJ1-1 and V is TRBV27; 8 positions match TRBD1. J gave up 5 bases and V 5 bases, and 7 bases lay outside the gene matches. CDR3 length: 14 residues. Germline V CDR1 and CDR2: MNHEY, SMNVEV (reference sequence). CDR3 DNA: TGTGCCAGCAGTCCAACCGGACAGGGAACTGAAGCTTTCTTT. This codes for CASSPTGQGTEAFF.

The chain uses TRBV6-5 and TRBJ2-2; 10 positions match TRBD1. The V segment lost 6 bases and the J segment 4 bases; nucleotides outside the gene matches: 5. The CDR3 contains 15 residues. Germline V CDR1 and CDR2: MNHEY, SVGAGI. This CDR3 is CASSSGTGATGELFF. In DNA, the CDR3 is TGTGCCAGCAGCTCCGGGACAGGGGCCACCGGGGAGCTGTTTTTT.

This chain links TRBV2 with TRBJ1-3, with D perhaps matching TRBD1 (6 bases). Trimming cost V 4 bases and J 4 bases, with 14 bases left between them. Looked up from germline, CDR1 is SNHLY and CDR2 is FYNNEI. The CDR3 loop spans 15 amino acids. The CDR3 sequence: CASSGRGTTGNTIYF. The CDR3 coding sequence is TGTGCCAGCAGTGGTAGGGGGACAACGGGAAACACCATATATTTT.

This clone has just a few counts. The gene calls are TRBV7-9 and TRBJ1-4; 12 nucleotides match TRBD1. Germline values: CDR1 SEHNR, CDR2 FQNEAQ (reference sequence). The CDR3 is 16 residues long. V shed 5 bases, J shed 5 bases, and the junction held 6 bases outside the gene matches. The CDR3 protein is CASSRGTGGRNEKLFF. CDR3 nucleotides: TGTGCCAGCAGCCGAGGGACAGGGGGCCGGAATGAAAAACTGTTTTTT.

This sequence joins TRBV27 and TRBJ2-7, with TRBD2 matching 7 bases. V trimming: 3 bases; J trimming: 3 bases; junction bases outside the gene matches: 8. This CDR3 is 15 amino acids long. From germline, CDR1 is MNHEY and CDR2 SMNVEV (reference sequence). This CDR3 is CASSLGGLPSYEQYF. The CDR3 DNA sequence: TGTGCCAGCAGTTTGGGGGGGTTGCCCAGCTACGAGCAGTACTTC.

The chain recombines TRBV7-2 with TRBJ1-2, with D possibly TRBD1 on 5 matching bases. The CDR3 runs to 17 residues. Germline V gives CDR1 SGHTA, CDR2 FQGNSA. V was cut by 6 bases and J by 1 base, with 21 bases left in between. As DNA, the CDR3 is TGTGCCAGCAGTTGGGGCTGGAAGGAGGGGAATAACTATGGCTACACCTTC. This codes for CASSWGWKEGNNYGYTF.

CDR3 residues: CASSTLGGPSTEAFF. DNA of the CDR3: TGTGCCAGTTCTACCCTCGGGGGGCCTAGCACTGAAGCTTTCTTT. The chain joins TRBV19 to TRBJ1-1, with D tentatively TRBD1 (6 bases). This CDR3 contains 15 residues. The V end was cut by 8 bases, the J end by 4 bases, with 20 bases between. Germline lookup yields CDR1 LNHDA and CDR2 SQIVND (reference sequence).

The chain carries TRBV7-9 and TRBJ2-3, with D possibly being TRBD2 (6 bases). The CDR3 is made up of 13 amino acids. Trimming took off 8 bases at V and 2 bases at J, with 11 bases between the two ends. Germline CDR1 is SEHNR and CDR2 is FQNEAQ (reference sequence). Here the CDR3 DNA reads TGTGCCAGCGGGGGGACTTACACAGATACGCAGTATTTT. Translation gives CASGGTYTDTQYF.

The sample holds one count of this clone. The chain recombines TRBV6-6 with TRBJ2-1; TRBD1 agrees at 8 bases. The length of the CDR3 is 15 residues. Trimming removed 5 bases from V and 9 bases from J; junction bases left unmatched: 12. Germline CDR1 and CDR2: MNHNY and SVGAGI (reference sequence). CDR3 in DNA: TGTGCCAGCAGTCCCGGACAGGGAGTTTCGCGTGAGCAGTTCTTC. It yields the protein CASSPGQGVSREQFF.

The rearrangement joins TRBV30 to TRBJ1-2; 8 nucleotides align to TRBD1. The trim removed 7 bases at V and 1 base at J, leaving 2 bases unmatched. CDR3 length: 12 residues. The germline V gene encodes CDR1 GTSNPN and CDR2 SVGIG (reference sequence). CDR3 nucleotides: TGTGCCTACACAGGGGGTAACTATGGCTACACCTTC. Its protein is CAYTGGNYGYTF.

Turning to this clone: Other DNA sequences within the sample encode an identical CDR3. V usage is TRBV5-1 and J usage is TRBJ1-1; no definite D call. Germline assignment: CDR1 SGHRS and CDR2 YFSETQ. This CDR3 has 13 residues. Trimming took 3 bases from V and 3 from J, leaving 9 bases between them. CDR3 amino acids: CASSSPIDTEAFF. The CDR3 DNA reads TGCGCCAGCAGCTCCCCTATTGACACTGAAGCTTTCTTT. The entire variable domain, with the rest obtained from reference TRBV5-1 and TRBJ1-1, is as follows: KAGVTQTPRYLIKTRGQQVTLSCSPISGHRSVSWYQQTPGQGLQFLFEYFSETQRNKGNFPGRFSGRQFSNSRSEMNVSTLELGDSALYLCASSSPIDTEAFFGQGTRLTVV.

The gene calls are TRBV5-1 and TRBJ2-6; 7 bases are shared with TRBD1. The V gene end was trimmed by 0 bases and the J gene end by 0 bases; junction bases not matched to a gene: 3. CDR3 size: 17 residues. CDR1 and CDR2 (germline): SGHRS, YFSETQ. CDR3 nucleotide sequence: TGCGCCAGCAGCTTGGGGGGACAGAGCTCTGGGGCCAACGTCCTGACTTTC. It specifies CASSLGGQSSGANVLTF.

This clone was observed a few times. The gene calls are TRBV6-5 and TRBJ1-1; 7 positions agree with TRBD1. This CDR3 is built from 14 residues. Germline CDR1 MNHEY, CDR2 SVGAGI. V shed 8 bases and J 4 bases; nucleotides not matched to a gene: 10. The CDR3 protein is CASRGGFAGTEAFF. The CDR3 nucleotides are TGTGCCAGCCGAGGGGGCTTTGCGGGCACTGAAGCTTTCTTT.

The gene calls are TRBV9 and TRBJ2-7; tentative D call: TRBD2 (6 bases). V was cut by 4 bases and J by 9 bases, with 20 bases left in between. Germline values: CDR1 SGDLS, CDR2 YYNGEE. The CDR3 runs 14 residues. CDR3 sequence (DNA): TGTGCCAGCAGCTCTTCCTCGGAGGGAAGGGGGCAGTACTTC. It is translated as CASSSSSEGRGQYF.

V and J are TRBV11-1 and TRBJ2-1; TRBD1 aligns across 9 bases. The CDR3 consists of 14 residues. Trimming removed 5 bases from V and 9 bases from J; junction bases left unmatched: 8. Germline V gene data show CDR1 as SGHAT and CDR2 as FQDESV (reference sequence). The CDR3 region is CASSPADRGGEQFF. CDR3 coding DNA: TGTGCCAGCAGCCCGGCGGACAGGGGCGGTGAGCAGTTCTTC.